This TCR beta chain appears in the sequencing data of a study of human T cells and chemical hapten exposure. Time point noted: patch test 1, 2 weeks after DPC sensitization. Treatment of the sample: therapeutic diphenylcyclopropenone sensitization with weekly scalp DPC. Using its own MiXCR run on the RACE reads, TCRdb lists one record per CDR3 protein. The sample includes fewer than 150,000 distinct CDR3 sequences, roughly an eighth of them seen just once. This clonotype was seen at least ten times. Trimming shortened V by 6 bases and J by 5 bases, and 5 bases separated the two germline ends. The CDR3 has 11 residues. Germline CDR1 is SGHTA and CDR2 is FQGTGA.

The material was whole blood, obtained in connection with sensitization to the hapten diphenylcyclopropenone (DPC). The receptor comes from a man younger than 35 with alopecia areata. Some clones in this sample may be carry-over from other donors' samples. The genes are TRBV7-3 and TRBJ2-1; tentative D call: TRBD1 (5 bases). The CDR3 loop is CASRQDNEQFF. The CDR3 DNA is TGTGCCAGCAGACAGGACAATGAGCAGTTCTTC. Filled out from reference TRBV7-3 and TRBJ2-1, the complete variable domain reads GAGVSQTPSNKVTEKGKYVELRCDPISGHTALYWYRQSLGQGPEFLIYFQGTGAADDSGLPNDRFFAVRPEGSVSTLKIQRTERGDSAVYLCASRQDNEQFFGPGTRLTVL.